What follows is one T cell receptor (beta chain) and its context. What it binds is not known. J lost 10 bases, V lost 2 bases, and 7 bases had no gene match. The CDR3 is 13 residues long. In germline, CDR1 is MGHRA, CDR2 YSYEKL. TCRdb's copy holds only in-frame clones and misses some; the assay was immunoSEQ multiplex PCR. This table holds about 32,000 clones, approximately 89% found once. The sample is drawn from a study of OX40 agonist ivuxolimab in advanced cancers. Study findings and constraints: The study found that CD8+ T cells averaged more expanded clones than CD4+. At 0.1 to 3.0 mg/kg and by week 6, clonal expansion occurred in CD4+ and CD8+ blood T cells.

The V and J genes are TRBV4-1 and TRBJ2-7; the match to TRBD1 covers 8 bases. This receptor was taken from an adult with an advanced solid tumor such as melanoma, head and neck, liver or kidney cancer. Sequenced material: CD4+ or CD8+ T cells sorted from blood, taken in a trial of the OX40 agonist ivuxolimab. This chain's CDR3 is CASSQNRGVSQYF. The CDR3 DNA reads TGCGCCAGCAGCCAAAACAGGGGGGTTTCCCAGTACTTC.